Following are 32 T cell receptor beta chains from one sample sequenced in a study of shared clonotypes between healthy human individuals. Profiled with immunoSEQ multiplex PCR; TCRdb holds only in-frame clones, not every one. The sample lists around 300,000 clones; around 87% were seen once. The specimen was memory CD8+ T cells sorted from blood. Documented subset: CD45RO+ cells pooled with CCR7-negative TemRA cells. The receptors derive from a man aged 18 to 29 in good health.

The chain joins TRBV6-6 to TRBJ1-6; D not resolved. The CDR3 is 14 amino acids. Germline V gene sequence: CDR1 MNHNY, CDR2 SVGAGI (reference sequence). Trimming removed 7 bases at V and 6 bases at J, with 13 bases between. DNA for the CDR3: TGTGCCAGCATCTCTTACTGGGGTAATTCACCCCTCCACTTT. This sequence encodes CASISYWGNSPLHF.

Note on this clone: This clone may be a read error of a much larger clone one base away. The chain recombines TRBV5-4 with TRBJ2-1; no reliable D call. This CDR3 is built from 13 residues. The germline V and J ends were trimmed by 0 bases and 4 bases, with 5 bases remaining between them. Germline CDR1 reads SGHNT; CDR2 reads YYREEE (reference sequence). CDR3 nucleotide sequence: TGTGCCAGCAGCTTGGGACTGTACAATGAGCAGTTCTTC. Its protein product is CASSLGLYNEQFF.

V is TRBV6-1 and J is TRBJ1-6; 9 bases agree with TRBD1. V trimming: 1 base; J trimming: 3 bases; junction bases outside the gene matches: 16. The germline CDR1 and CDR2 sequences are MNHNS and SASEGT. The CDR3 has 21 residues. The CDR3 region is CASSEGGGQGGNRFYNSPLHF. The CDR3 nucleotides are TGTGCCAGCAGTGAAGGAGGGGGACAGGGAGGGAATCGATTCTATAATTCACCCCTCCACTTT.

The chain recombines TRBV5-4 with TRBJ2-7, with D perhaps matching TRBD1 (6 bases). This CDR3 comprises 16 residues. In germline, CDR1 is SGHNT, CDR2 YYREEE (reference sequence). Trimming shortened V by 4 bases and J by 3 bases, and 20 bases separated the two germline ends. The CDR3: CASSREQGSSVYEQYF. The CDR3, as DNA: TGTGCCAGCAGCCGGGAACAGGGTTCCTCGGTCTACGAGCAGTACTTC.

The rearrangement links TRBV28 to TRBJ2-2; the match to TRBD2 covers 8 bases. The CDR3 totals 17 residues. The ends lost 2 bases at V and 3 bases at J; junction bases unmatched: 8. From germline, CDR1 is MDHEN and CDR2 SYDVKM. CDR3 amino acids: CASSLRKTSDYTGELFF. The DNA for the CDR3 is TGTGCCAGCAGTTTACGTAAGACTAGCGATTACACCGGGGAGCTGTTTTTT.

The chain couples TRBV5-1 to TRBJ2-7; a weak D match, TRBD1 (6 bases). V dropped 4 bases and J dropped 3 bases, with 26 bases sitting between them. The CDR3 is 18 residues long. CDR1 and CDR2 (germline): SGHRS, YFSETQ. In nucleotides, the CDR3 is TGCGCCAGCAGCCCCGCAGGGGAAGGATACCAAATTTACTACGAGCAGTACTTC. Translation: CASSPAGEGYQIYYEQYF.

The V gene is TRBV29-1, the J gene TRBJ2-7; TRBD1 matches at 7 bases. This CDR3 comprises 12 residues. Losses at the gene ends were 7 bases for V and 2 bases for J; bases not matched to a gene: 5. The germline V gene has CDR1 SQVTM and CDR2 ANQGSEA. The CDR3 DNA reads as TGCAGCGCCCGGGACAGCGCCTACGAGCAGTACTTC. Its protein product is CSARDSAYEQYF.

This sequence joins TRBV5-1 and TRBJ2-5, with TRBD2 matching 9 bases. Germline CDR1 reads SGHRS; CDR2 reads YFSETQ. This CDR3 is built from 16 residues. J gave up 4 bases and V 7 bases, and 14 bases lay outside the gene matches. The CDR3 bases are TGCGCCAGCGCTAAACCCGGGACTAGCTGGCGAGAGACCCAGTACTTC. Its translation is CASAKPGTSWRETQYF. Full variable domain (missing parts from reference TRBV5-1 and TRBJ2-5): KAGVTQTPRYLIKTRGQQVTLSCSPISGHRSVSWYQQTPGQGLQFLFEYFSETQRNKGNFPGRFSGRQFSNSRSEMNVSTLELGDSALYLCASAKPGTSWRETQYFGPGTRLLVL.

The V gene is TRBV7-2, the J gene TRBJ2-5; D is perhaps TRBD2 (6 bases). In germline, CDR1 is SGHTA, CDR2 FQGNSA. V lost 3 bases, J lost 0 bases, and 11 bases lay in between. The CDR3 spans 15 residues. The CDR3 nucleotides are TGTGCCAGCAGCTTGGTTCGGGGGTACCAAGAGACCCAGTACTTC. Translated, it gives CASSLVRGYQETQYF.

The sample holds one count of this clone. V and J are TRBV11-2 and TRBJ2-6, with D uncertain. Germline CDR1 and CDR2: SGHAT and FQNNGV. V lost 4 bases and J 0 bases, leaving 10 bases between the germline ends. The CDR3 is 16 residues long. In DNA form, the CDR3 reads TGTGCCAGCAGCTACCGATCCTTCTCTGGGGCCAACGTCCTGACTTTC. This translates into CASSYRSFSGANVLTF.

The chain links TRBV18 to TRBJ2-5; no clear D gene. This CDR3 comprises 12 residues. Germline V gene sequence: CDR1 KGHSH, CDR2 LQKENI. V gave up 3 bases and J gave up 4 bases, with 6 bases separating them. In nucleotides, the CDR3 is TGTGCCAGCTCACCCATGGGAGAGACCCAGTACTTC. Amino acid sequence: CASSPMGETQYF.

V gene TRBV27 combines with J gene TRBJ1-1; no clear D. The CDR3 covers 15 residues. The V gene's germline CDR1 is MNHEY and CDR2 SMNVEV (reference sequence). V lost 6 bases and J lost 2, with 16 bases in between. In DNA form, the CDR3 reads TGTGCCAGCAGCCTTTTATCCCAAACTAACACTGAAGCTTTCTTT. Translated: CASSLLSQTNTEAFF.

In its sample, this clone was seen once. The J gene is TRBJ1-5, the V gene TRBV5-1, with D unclear. The CDR3 is 13 amino acids. The ends were cut back, 1 base at V and 3 bases at J, with 5 bases in the middle. Germline loops: CDR1 SGHRS, CDR2 YFSETQ. CDR3 residues: CASSLTYNQPQHF. For the CDR3, the DNA is TGCGCCAGCAGCTTGACATACAATCAGCCCCAGCATTTT.

The chain employs TRBV4-1 and TRBJ1-2; 10 positions match TRBD1. Germline loops: CDR1 MGHRA, CDR2 YSYEKL. V lost 4 bases, J lost 6 bases, and 8 bases stayed unmatched. CDR3 length: 15 amino acids. The CDR3 nucleotides are TGCGCCAGCAGCCCGCAGGGGGACAGGGGCCATGGCTACACCTTC. The encoded protein is CASSPQGDRGHGYTF.

With respect to this clone: This same CDR3 is encoded by further DNA sequences in the sample. V usage is TRBV14 and J usage is TRBJ1-2; D is possibly TRBD1 (6 bases). Trimming stripped 4 bases from V and 7 bases from J, with 10 bases between. Germline CDR1 reads SGHDN; CDR2 reads FVKESK. CDR3 length: 12 residues. The CDR3 loop is CASSPGVGGYTF. DNA for the CDR3: TGTGCCAGCAGCCCAGGGGTCGGTGGCTACACCTTC.

V and J are TRBV19 and TRBJ1-6, with 8 bases lining up with TRBD1. The CDR3 is made up of 15 amino acids. The J segment lost 6 bases and the V segment lost 5 bases, leaving 6 bases of the junction unmatched. CDR1 LNHDA and CDR2 SQIVND come from the germline V gene (reference sequence). The CDR3 region has the DNA TGTGCCAGTAGTCCGGCAGGGGGCATTAATTCACCCCTCCACTTT. This gives the protein CASSPAGGINSPLHF.

The chain has TRBV6-1 and TRBJ2-5, with 9 bases lining up with TRBD1. The CDR3 extends over 17 amino acids. CDR1 is MNHNS and CDR2 is SASEGT in the germline V gene. Trimming cost V 1 base and J 2 bases; bases outside gene matches: 8. CDR3 bases: TGTGCCAGCAGTGAAGAGGGTCCGGGGACAGGGCAAGAGACCCAGTACTTC. Its translation: CASSEEGPGTGQETQYF.

This clone was found once. This sequence joins TRBV30 and TRBJ2-7, with D maybe TRBD1 (5 bases). The CDR3 length is 15 residues. Trimming left V 0 bases short and J 0 bases short, with 12 bases between. The V gene's germline CDR1 is GTSNPN and CDR2 SVGIG (reference sequence). The CDR3 DNA follows: TGTGCCTGGAGTGTAAGCGCAGGGCACTCCTACGAGCAGTACTTC. Protein product: CAWSVSAGHSYEQYF.

The chain combines TRBV7-9 with TRBJ2-5, with 10 bases that match TRBD2. Germline CDR1 SEHNR, CDR2 FQNEAQ (reference sequence). J gave up 2 bases and V 3 bases, and 0 bases lay outside the gene matches. The CDR3 extends over 14 amino acids. CDR3 DNA: TGTGCCAGCAGCTTTAGCGGGGGGCAAGAGACCCAGTACTTC. This codes for CASSFSGGQETQYF.

The chain is built from TRBV5-1 and TRBJ2-7; D remains ambiguous. This CDR3 has 19 amino acids. V lost 1 base and J 0 bases, leaving 23 bases between the germline ends. Germline-derived CDR1 and CDR2 are SGHRS and YFSETQ. The CDR3: CASSLKESSRQWLSYEQYF. The CDR3 DNA follows: TGCGCCAGCAGCTTGAAGGAGTCCTCTCGTCAGTGGCTCTCCTACGAGCAGTACTTC.

The genes are TRBV27 and TRBJ2-2; D gene unclear. From germline, CDR1 is MNHEY and CDR2 SMNVEV (reference sequence). Between the trimmed V and J ends, which lost 7 bases and 5 bases, there was a span of 14 bases. The CDR3 contains 14 residues. The CDR3 sequence: CASTPVGRTGELFF. The CDR3 nucleotides read TGTGCCAGCACCCCAGTTGGCCGTACCGGGGAGCTGTTTTTT.

This rearrangement joins TRBV27 to TRBJ2-1; 11 positions agree with TRBD2. The CDR3 spans 18 residues. Trimming removed 4 bases from V and 0 bases from J; junction bases left unmatched: 8. Per germline, CDR1 MNHEY and CDR2 SMNVEV (reference sequence). Written as DNA, the CDR3 is TGTGCCAGCAGTTCCGAGACTAGCGGGGTAAGCTCCTACAATGAGCAGTTCTTC. Translation: CASSSETSGVSSYNEQFF.

This clone has a single count. The chain joins TRBV7-2 to TRBJ2-1; 10 positions agree with TRBD2. Germline CDR1 is SGHTA and CDR2 is FQGNSA. CDR3 size: 17 residues. The V segment lost 0 bases and the J segment 10 bases; nucleotides outside the gene matches: 12. DNA of the CDR3: TGTGCCAGCAGCTTAGCGCAGGCTAGCGGGAGTTTCAGGGAGCAGTTCTTC. Its translation is CASSLAQASGSFREQFF.

This CDR3 is CASSVQVVMNTEAFF. DNA of the CDR3: TGTGCCAGCAGTGTACAGGTGGTTATGAACACTGAAGCTTTCTTT. This chain uses TRBV6-1 with TRBJ1-1; TRBD1 might be the D (5 bases). Germline V gives CDR1 MNHNS, CDR2 SASEGT. Trimming shortened V by 4 bases and J by 0 bases, and 12 bases separated the two germline ends. The CDR3 runs 15 residues.

The rearrangement uses TRBV6-6 and TRBJ2-7; tentatively, D is TRBD2 (6 bases). The germline V gene has CDR1 MNHNY and CDR2 SVGAGI (reference sequence). This CDR3 is built from 13 residues. The V and J ends lost 7 bases and 0 bases respectively, with 10 bases between them. In nucleotides, the CDR3 is TGTGCCAGCACCTGGGACTTCTCCTACGAGCAGTACTTC. Protein sequence: CASTWDFSYEQYF.

The chain uses TRBV28 and TRBJ2-7; a weak D match, TRBD1 (5 bases). The ends were cut back, 5 bases at V and 2 bases at J, with 10 bases in the middle. The CDR3 covers 13 residues. The germline V gene has CDR1 MDHEN and CDR2 SYDVKM. CDR3 coding DNA: TGTGCCAGCAGTGCAGGGTTCCCCTACGAGCAGTACTTC. Its protein product is CASSAGFPYEQYF. Drawing the rest from reference TRBV28 and TRBJ2-7, the complete variable domain is DVKVTQSSRYLVKRTGEKVFLECVQDMDHENMFWYRQDPGLGLRLIYFSYDVKMKEKGDIPEGYSVSREKKERFSLILESASTNQTSMYLCASSAGFPYEQYFGPGTRLTVT.

V usage is TRBV7-6 and J usage is TRBJ2-7, with D perhaps TRBD2 (5 bases). The V and J ends lost 1 base and 4 bases respectively, with 11 bases between them. Germline CDR1 and CDR2: SGHVS and FNYEAQ. The CDR3 runs to 14 residues. The CDR3, as DNA: TGTGCCAGCAGCTTAGGCGAGGGTCTGTACGAGCAGTACTTC. Its protein is CASSLGEGLYEQYF. The whole variable domain, filled in from reference TRBV7-6 and TRBJ2-7, reads GAGVSQSPRYKVTKRGQDVALRCDPISGHVSLYWYRQALGQGPEFLTYFNYEAQQDKSGLPNDRFSAERPEGSISTLTIQRTEQRDSAMYRCASSLGEGLYEQYFGPGTRLTVT.

V and J are TRBV27 and TRBJ2-7, with a tentative D call TRBD1 (6 bases). Germline CDR1 is MNHEY and CDR2 is SMNVEV (reference sequence). The CDR3 is 14 amino acids. Trimming left V 2 bases short and J 4 bases short, with 12 bases between. CDR3 sequence (DNA): TGTGCCAGCAGTTTACAGGGACACCTTTACGAGCAGTACTTC. It yields the protein CASSLQGHLYEQYF.

The chain links TRBV28 to TRBJ1-3; D remains ambiguous. V was clipped by 2 bases and J by 3 bases, with 8 bases between them. Germline V CDR1 and CDR2: MDHEN, SYDVKM. This CDR3 comprises 14 residues. The CDR3 nucleotides are TGTGCCAGCAGTTTAAGAGGCGGTGGAAACACCATATATTTT. Amino acid sequence: CASSLRGGGNTIYF.

The chain uses TRBV4-1 and TRBJ2-1, with D hard to call. The CDR3 is 12 residues long. The germline V and J ends were trimmed by 8 bases and 8 bases, with 13 bases remaining between them. Germline loops: CDR1 MGHRA, CDR2 YSYEKL. The chain's CDR3 is CASSYLEHEQFF. The CDR3, as DNA: TGCGCCAGCTCTTACCTGGAGCATGAGCAGTTCTTC.

This chain joins TRBV30 and TRBJ1-1, with 9 bases lining up with TRBD1. Germline loops: CDR1 GTSNPN, CDR2 SVGIG (reference sequence). After removal of 5 bases from V and 9 bases from J, the junction contained 7 bases not matched to a gene. This CDR3 is built from 12 residues. The CDR3 loop reads CAWAVGTGKAFF. For the CDR3, the DNA is TGTGCCTGGGCCGTCGGGACAGGGAAAGCTTTCTTT.

V and J are TRBV25-1 and TRBJ1-2, with TRBD1 matching 9 bases. Germline V gives CDR1 MGHDK, CDR2 SYGVNS. V lost 4 bases, J lost 6 bases, and 6 bases stayed unmatched. The CDR3 is made up of 14 amino acids. The DNA for the CDR3 is TGTGCCAGCAGTGGGACAGGGGCCGTAGATGGCTACACCTTC. Translation: CASSGTGAVDGYTF.